The next 27 T cell receptor beta chains were all read from a single sample in a study of technical replicates of blood from a few donors. Assay: immunoSEQ multiplex PCR; the TCRdb copy retains only in-frame clones and omits some. Of some 64,000 clones in the sample, 86% were seen once. Specimen: PBMCs. The receptors come from a human donor in good health. Some clones in this sample may be carry-over from other donors' samples.

The V call is TRBV5-6, the J call TRBJ2-5; TRBD2 matches at 8 bases. The CDR3 covers 17 residues. V dropped 4 bases and J dropped 1; count of bases not matched to a gene: 12. Germline lookup yields CDR1 SGHDT and CDR2 YYEEEE. Written as DNA, the CDR3 is TGTGCCAGCAGCCAACATTCACTAGCGGTGATCCAAGAGACCCAGTACTTC. This sequence encodes CASSQHSLAVIQETQYF.

The chain joins TRBV6-5 to TRBJ2-1, with TRBD1 matching 9 bases. The CDR3 runs to 14 residues. After removal of 7 bases from V and 7 bases from J, the junction contained 8 bases not matched to a gene. Germline V gene sequence: CDR1 MNHEY, CDR2 SVGAGI. The CDR3 sequence is CASTKPGTGNEQFF. Written as DNA, the CDR3 is TGTGCCAGCACCAAACCGGGGACAGGGAATGAGCAGTTCTTC.

V and J are TRBV6-4 and TRBJ1-6, with no clear D. With 4 bases removed from V and 5 bases from J, the gap between germline ends came to 9 bases. The CDR3 contains 14 residues. CDR1 MRHNA and CDR2 SNTAGT come from the germline V gene. CDR3 amino acids: CASSVEGNNSPLHF. The CDR3 DNA reads as TGTGCCAGCAGTGTGGAGGGAAATAATTCACCCCTCCACTTT.

The chain carries TRBV10-3 and TRBJ1-5; 7 bases line up with TRBD1. The germline V gene encodes CDR1 ENHRY and CDR2 SYGVKD. V shed 6 bases and J 1 base; nucleotides not matched to a gene: 3. This CDR3 has 14 residues. The CDR3 region is CAISRGESNQPQHF. CDR3 nucleotide sequence: TGTGCCATCAGCAGGGGGGAGAGCAATCAGCCCCAGCATTTT.

The chain carries TRBV20-1 and TRBJ2-7; D call uncertain. Germline CDR1 and CDR2: DFQATT and SNEGSKA (reference sequence). V lost 3 bases, J lost 9 bases, and 12 bases lay in between. CDR3 length: 11 residues. This CDR3 is CSAREGAVQYF. The CDR3 DNA reads as TGCAGTGCTAGGGAAGGCGCGGTGCAGTACTTC.

The chain is built from TRBV30 and TRBJ2-3; D perhaps matches TRBD1 (5 bases). This CDR3 is built from 15 residues. Germline V lookup: CDR1 GTSNPN, CDR2 SVGIG (reference sequence). V dropped 1 base and J dropped 0 bases, with 11 bases sitting between them. The CDR3 DNA sequence: TGTGCCTGGAGTGATACAGGAGTAAGCACAGATACGCAGTATTTT. This codes for CAWSDTGVSTDTQYF.

The DNA for the CDR3 is TGTGCCAGCAGAACGACAGGGATTAACTATGGCTACACCTTC. The encoded protein is CASRTTGINYGYTF. This sequence joins TRBV6-6 and TRBJ1-2; 7 bases are shared with TRBD1. Germline CDR1 is MNHNY and CDR2 is SVGAGI (reference sequence). Trimming cost V 6 bases and J 1 base; bases outside gene matches: 5. This CDR3 has 14 residues.

The chain links TRBV7-8 to TRBJ2-6; possible D gene TRBD1, 6 bases. This CDR3 region has 17 residues. Trimming took 5 bases from V and 2 from J, leaving 16 bases between them. Germline CDR1 is SGHVS and CDR2 is FQNEAQ. The CDR3 loop reads CASSLGTLSTGANVLTF. The DNA for the CDR3 is TGTGCCAGCAGCCTGGGGACACTGTCAACTGGGGCCAACGTCCTGACTTTC.

The chain recombines TRBV14 with TRBJ1-2; possible D gene TRBD1, 5 bases. This CDR3 has 13 amino acids. The germline V gene has CDR1 SGHDN and CDR2 FVKESK. V was clipped by 1 base and J by 6 bases, with 9 bases between them. CDR3 region: CASSQARAHGYTF. CDR3 coding DNA: TGTGCCAGCAGCCAAGCCAGGGCCCATGGCTACACCTTC. Full variable domain (missing parts from reference TRBV14 and TRBJ1-2): EAGVTQFPSHSVIEKGQTVTLRCDPISGHDNLYWYRRVMGKEIKFLLHFVKESKQDESGMPNNRFLAERTGGTYSTLKVQPAELEDSGVYFCASSQARAHGYTFGSGTRLTVV.

The chain links TRBV5-5 to TRBJ1-2, with a tentative D call TRBD1 (5 bases). CDR1 SGHKS and CDR2 YYEKEE come from the germline V gene (reference sequence). The CDR3 loop spans 15 amino acids. V dropped 0 bases and J dropped 0 bases, with 9 bases sitting between them. CDR3 region: CASSLEGVANYGYTF. As DNA, the CDR3 is TGTGCCAGCAGCTTGGAAGGGGTCGCTAACTATGGCTACACCTTC.

This clone has just one count. The V gene is TRBV7-3, the J gene TRBJ2-1; 13 nucleotides line up with TRBD2. This CDR3 has 19 residues. Germline V gives CDR1 SGHTA, CDR2 FQGTGA. The trim removed 4 bases at V and 2 bases at J, leaving 11 bases unmatched. As DNA, the CDR3 is TGTGCCAGCAGCTCTACTAGCGGGAGGGCCCTTGGGACCTACAATGAGCAGTTCTTC. It is translated as CASSSTSGRALGTYNEQFF.

The CDR3 region has the DNA TGTGCCAGCAGCTTGGCCGGGGTGGGAGGGACGGGAGCTTTCTTT. This sequence encodes CASSLAGVGGTGAFF. The chain employs TRBV5-4 and TRBJ1-1; weak D call: TRBD1 (5 bases). From germline, CDR1 is SGHNT and CDR2 YYREEE (reference sequence). The CDR3 sequence is 15 residues long. The V and J ends lost 0 bases and 10 bases respectively, with 19 bases between them.

The V call is TRBV19, the J call TRBJ1-5; maybe TRBD1 (5 bases). V lost 4 bases, J lost 2 bases, and 12 bases lay in between. This CDR3 has 15 amino acids. The V gene's germline CDR1 is LNHDA and CDR2 SQIVND (reference sequence). The CDR3 DNA is TGTGCCAGTAGTAGTGGAGGGGCGGGCAATCAGCCCCAGCATTTT. It encodes CASSSGGAGNQPQHF.

The V call is TRBV5-6, the J call TRBJ1-1; D unresolved. CDR1 SGHDT and CDR2 YYEEEE come from the germline V gene. The CDR3 contains 16 residues. Trimming took off 0 bases at V and 0 bases at J, with 12 bases between the two ends. This CDR3 is CASSLVGGNMNTEAFF. CDR3 in DNA: TGTGCCAGCAGCTTGGTAGGCGGCAACATGAACACTGAAGCTTTCTTT.

The chain recombines TRBV7-3 with TRBJ2-7, with unresolved D. The CDR3 runs 13 residues. Trimming took off 5 bases at V and 3 bases at J, with 11 bases between the two ends. The V gene's germline CDR1 is SGHTA and CDR2 FQGTGA. DNA for the CDR3: TGTGCCAGCAGCACGGTTCACGGCTACGAGCAGTACTTC. Translation gives CASSTVHGYEQYF.

The CDR3 nucleotides are TGCAGCGTCATGACAGGTACCTCCTACGAGCAGTACTTC. It yields the protein CSVMTGTSYEQYF. The chain employs TRBV29-1 and TRBJ2-7; a possible D gene is TRBD1 (6 bases). The V gene lost 6 bases and the J gene lost 0 bases, with 12 bases spanning the gap. CDR1 and CDR2 (germline): SQVTM, ANQGSEA. This CDR3 spans 13 amino acids.

The V call is TRBV6-1, the J call TRBJ1-3; TRBD1 might be the D (5 bases). This CDR3 contains 15 residues. V was clipped by 2 bases and J by 2 bases, with 10 bases between them. Germline values: CDR1 MNHNS, CDR2 SASEGT. CDR3 DNA sequence: TGTGCCAGCAGTGAATTAGGGGTGGCTGGAAACACCATATATTTT. Translating gives CASSELGVAGNTIYF.

Comment on this clone: The conserved closing phenylalanine or tryptophan is absent in this CDR3, likely reflecting a read error. The chain recombines TRBV6-5 with TRBJ2-7; a weak D match, TRBD2 (6 bases). Germline V gene lookup returns CDR1 MNHEY and CDR2 SVGAGI. Deletions cut 2 bases from V and 2 bases from J, with 10 bases between. The CDR3 runs 14 residues. The CDR3 DNA follows: TGTGCCAGCAGTTACGAGGGAGGCACCTACGAGCAGTACCTC. This codes for CASSYEGGTYEQYL.

CDR3 DNA: TGTGCCAGCAGCGTAGGTGACCAACGACTGGGAAACACCATATATTTT. Translating it yields CASSVGDQRLGNTIYF. This sequence joins TRBV9 and TRBJ1-3; D remains ambiguous. CDR1 and CDR2 from the germline V gene are SGDLS and YYNGEE. Deletions cut 0 bases from V and 4 bases from J, with 14 bases between. This CDR3 contains 16 residues.

The rearrangement links TRBV27 to TRBJ1-6, with TRBD1 identical over 7 bases. V trimming: 6 bases; J trimming: 14 bases; junction bases outside the gene matches: 16. The CDR3 runs to 15 residues. CDR1 and CDR2 (germline): MNHEY, SMNVEV (reference sequence). In nucleotides, the CDR3 is TGTGCCAGCAGCCCGCCGCGGACAGGAAAAGAGACCCTCCACTTT. This translates into CASSPPRTGKETLHF.

This clone was seen more than once but under ten times. The V and J genes are TRBV27 and TRBJ1-4; D may be TRBD1 (5 bases). From germline, CDR1 is MNHEY and CDR2 SMNVEV (reference sequence). The CDR3 runs to 16 residues. V was clipped by 2 bases and J by 1 base, with 11 bases between them. The CDR3 DNA reads as TGTGCCAGCAGTTTAATGGGGGAGGGAACTAATGAAAAACTGTTTTTT. Translated: CASSLMGEGTNEKLFF. The variable domain in full, with the rest retrieved from reference TRBV27 and TRBJ1-4, is EAQVTQNPRYLITVTGKKLTVTCSQNMNHEYMSWYRQDPGLGLRQIYYSMNVEVTDKGDVPEGYKVSRKEKRNFPLILESPSPNQTSLYFCASSLMGEGTNEKLFFGSGTQLSVL.

The chain links TRBV21-1 to TRBJ1-3. TRBV21-1 is reported as a pseudogene. CDR3 length: 18 residues. DNA of the CDR3: TGTGCCAGCACCCGCGAACGGCGGGGGGTTCACTCTGGAAACACCATATATTTT. It specifies CASTRERRGVHSGNTIYF.

The gene calls are TRBV4-1 and TRBJ1-6; D is unresolved. CDR3 length equals 16 residues. Trimming took off 2 bases at V and 8 bases at J, with 16 bases between the two ends. Germline loops: CDR1 MGHRA, CDR2 YSYEKL. CDR3 sequence reads: CASSQFGLSLDSPLHF. CDR3 in DNA: TGCGCCAGCAGCCAATTTGGACTTAGTCTAGATTCACCCCTCCACTTT.

The chain recombines TRBV15 with TRBJ1-1, with 7 bases aligning to TRBD1. CDR1 and CDR2 (germline): LNHNV, YYDKDF (reference sequence). The J segment lost 8 bases and the V segment lost 0 bases, leaving 6 bases of the junction unmatched. This CDR3 is 14 amino acids long. The CDR3 DNA is TGTGCCACCAGCAGAGAAGGAACAGGGGCCGAAGCTTTCTTT. Protein: CATSREGTGAEAFF. Based on the CDR3 plus reference TRBV15 and TRBJ1-1, the full variable domain is DAMVIQNPRYQVTQFGKPVTLSCSQTLNHNVMYWYQQKSSQAPKLLFHYYDKDFNNEADTPDNFQSRRPNTSFCFLDIRSPGLGDTAMYLCATSREGTGAEAFFGQGTRLTVV.

The genes are TRBV7-2 and TRBJ2-3, with 8 nucleotides matching TRBD2. The CDR3 extends over 15 amino acids. The germline gives CDR1 SGHTA, CDR2 FQGNSA. With V trimmed by 7 bases and J by 2 bases, 8 bases remained unmatched. The CDR3 region has the DNA TGTGCCAGCAAGTCGGCGGGGGGCTCCACAGATACGCAGTATTTT. Translation gives CASKSAGGSTDTQYF.

V gene TRBV4-3 combines with J gene TRBJ1-1; D unclear. Trimming stripped 3 bases from V and 4 bases from J, with 15 bases between. In germline, CDR1 is LGHNA, CDR2 YSLEER. The CDR3 covers 15 residues. The CDR3, as DNA: TGCGCCAGCAGCCAGAGAGACATGTTTAGCACTGAAGCTTTCTTT. Translated: CASSQRDMFSTEAFF.

This clone was picked up a small number of times. This chain connects TRBV19 to TRBJ1-2, with 8 bases identical to TRBD1. Trimming at V came to 2 bases and at J to 7 bases, leaving 9 bases not matched to a gene. Germline-derived CDR1 and CDR2 are LNHDA and SQIVND (reference sequence). CDR3 length: 15 residues. CDR3 loop: CASSIIGGTGGGYTF. CDR3 nucleotides: TGTGCCAGTAGTATAATCGGCGGGACAGGTGGTGGCTACACCTTC.